Given below is one T cell receptor (beta chain) in context. Sequencing of TCR beta was carried out in blood CD8+ and CD4+ T cells. TEMRA cells were FACS-enriched, with CD8+ and CD4+ T cells isolated negatively. CDR3 length: 13 amino acids. Germline V gene sequence: CDR1 SGDLS, CDR2 YYNGEE. Trimming shortened V by 0 bases and J by 4 bases, and 7 bases separated the two germline ends. The source of the sample is a study of CD8 T cells in Susac syndrome. Random hexamers were used to reverse transcribe the RNA input (about 0.45 to 1 ug). The CDR3 of TCR beta was amplified by immunoSEQ multiplex PCR across 54 Vbeta and 13 Jbeta. TCRdb processed the immunoSEQ multiplex PCR reads anew with MiXCR; each CDR3 protein has one entry. Of approximately 180,000 distinct CDR3 sequences listed, approximately 95% are singletons.

The origin of this receptor is a human donor with multiple sclerosis. Material: CD4+ T cells from PBMCs. V is TRBV9 and J is TRBJ1-1; D not certain. CDR3 amino acids: CASSVGFSTEAFF. In nucleotides, the CDR3 is TGTGCCAGCAGCGTAGGCTTCAGCACTGAAGCTTTCTTT.